Included here is one T cell receptor beta chain sequence, with context. Antigen specificity is unknown. The data stem from a study of OX40 agonist ivuxolimab in advanced cancers. The wider study: Patients enrolled in dose escalation were diagnosed with hepatocellular carcinoma, melanoma, renal cell or head and neck cancer. General study results and limits: At 0.1 to 3.0 mg/kg and by week 6, clonal expansion occurred in CD4+ and CD8+ blood T cells.

The CDR3 is 14 amino acids. V was pared by 4 bases and J by 4 bases, with 6 bases of the junction left unmatched. Germline V gene data show CDR1 as MNHNS and CDR2 as SASEGT. Method: immunoSEQ multiplex PCR; TCRdb's copy keeps in-frame clones and lacks some. The sample holds some 64,000 clones, about 83% seen once. Source: CD4+ or CD8+ T cells sorted from blood, taken in a trial of the OX40 agonist ivuxolimab. This receptor was obtained from an adult with an advanced solid tumor such as melanoma, head and neck, liver or kidney cancer. V is TRBV6-1 and J is TRBJ2-7; 8 bases are a match to TRBD1. CDR3 region: CASSGGQGQYEQYF. CDR3 nucleotides: TGTGCCAGCAGTGGAGGACAGGGACAATACGAGCAGTACTTC.